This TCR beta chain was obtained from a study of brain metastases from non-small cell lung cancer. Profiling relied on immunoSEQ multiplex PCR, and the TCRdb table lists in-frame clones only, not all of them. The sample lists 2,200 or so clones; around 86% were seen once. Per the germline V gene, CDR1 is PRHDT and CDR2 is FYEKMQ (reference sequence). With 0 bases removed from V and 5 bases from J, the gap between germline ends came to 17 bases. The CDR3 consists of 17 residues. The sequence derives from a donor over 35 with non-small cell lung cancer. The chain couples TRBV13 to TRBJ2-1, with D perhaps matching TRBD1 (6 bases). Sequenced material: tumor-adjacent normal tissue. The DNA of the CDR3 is TGTGCCAGCAGCTTAGGGCCCGGACAGCGACAAAACAATGAGCAGTTCTTC. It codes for CASSLGPGQRQNNEQFF.